Sequencing of this T cell receptor (beta chain) was carried out in a study of blood T cells in healthy people across ages. Donors were systemically healthy Caucasian individuals from Russia aged about 6 to 90 years. V gave up 4 bases and J gave up 4 bases, with 20 bases separating them. CDR1 DFQATT and CDR2 SNEGSKA come from the germline V gene (reference sequence). CDR3 length equals 16 residues. Alongside a J-beta primer mix, a sample-barcoded 5' primer served in a second PCR lasting about 6 to 11 cycles. The authors tagged each cDNA molecule using a template-switch adaptor with 12 random nucleotides. TCRdb called the 5' RACE reads again in MiXCR, with one record for every CDR3 protein. The table has about 1.8 million distinct CDR3 sequences, approximately 50% seen once; the top ten hold approximately 2%.

The clonotype originates from a woman aged 40-49 years in good health. This chain links TRBV20-1 with TRBJ1-5, with D possibly matching TRBD1 (5 bases). Sample: blood. DNA of the CDR3: TGCAGTGCTACCATGCCCATTTCAGGGATTAATCAGCCCCAGCATTTT. The encoded protein is CSATMPISGINQPQHF.